What follows are 25 T cell receptor beta chains derived from one specimen sequenced in a study of vaccination and CD4 T cells after COVID-19. No antigen has been identified for these receptors. Once obtained from cultured CD4+ T cells, the DNA was sequenced using the Oncomine TCR Beta short-read assay. In TCRdb, the PCR reads were re-called with MiXCR into one record per CDR3 protein. Among around 10,000 distinct CDR3 sequences listed, roughly 37% were seen once. The treatment: roughly nine-day PBMC culture with coronavirus spike peptide pools or control peptides (ViraFEST assay). Material for sequencing was CD4+ T cells from blood, cultured in vitro. The receptors were sampled from a human donor who had recovered from COVID-19.

This clonotype has a handful of counts. The chain links TRBV24-1 to TRBJ1-5; a weak D match, TRBD1 (5 bases). The V and J ends lost 2 bases and 6 bases respectively, with 13 bases between them. The CDR3 is 15 residues long. Germline assignment: CDR1 KGHDR and CDR2 SFDVKD. The DNA of the CDR3 is TGTGCCACCAGTGATTCCCAAAGGGGCAGTCAGCCCCAGCATTTT. The encoded protein is CATSDSQRGSQPQHF.

This clonotype was seen only a few times. The chain recombines TRBV7-9 with TRBJ1-3; TRBD1 matches at 8 bases. The CDR3 length is 17 residues. From germline, CDR1 is SEHNR and CDR2 FQNEAQ (reference sequence). V gave up 4 bases and J gave up 0 bases; unmatched junction bases: 8. The DNA of the CDR3 is TGTGCCAGCAGCTCACCGGGACAGGAGAGCTCTGGAAACACCATATATTTT. Its protein product is CASSSPGQESSGNTIYF.

The gene calls are TRBV20-1 and TRBJ2-3; D uncertain. CDR1 is DFQATT and CDR2 is SNEGSKA in the germline V gene (reference sequence). The CDR3 spans 12 residues. Trimming shortened V by 6 bases and J by 1 base, and 8 bases separated the two germline ends. CDR3 DNA sequence: TGCAGTGCGACCGTTGGCACAGATACGCAGTATTTT. Protein sequence: CSATVGTDTQYF.

The gene calls are TRBV4-1 and TRBJ1-2; 10 bases are a match to TRBD1. The V segment lost 2 bases and the J segment 6 bases; nucleotides outside the gene matches: 6. The germline gives CDR1 MGHRA, CDR2 YSYEKL. This CDR3 has 15 residues. The CDR3 nucleotides are TGCGCCAGCAGCCAACCCCGGGACAGGGGAGATGGCTACACCTTC. It encodes CASSQPRDRGDGYTF.

V and J are TRBV6-1 and TRBJ1-4; 8 bases align to TRBD1. Trimming removed 6 bases from V and 11 bases from J; junction bases left unmatched: 11. The CDR3 loop spans 14 amino acids. Per germline, CDR1 MNHNS and CDR2 SASEGT. Written as DNA, the CDR3 is TGTGCCAGCAGGTCGACAGGGGCGACTACGAAACTGTTTTTT. The encoded protein is CASRSTGATTKLFF.

This clonotype was counted only a few times. V is TRBV18 and J is TRBJ2-7, with D perhaps being TRBD1 or TRBD2 (5 bases each). V was cut by 4 bases and J by 6 bases, with 13 bases left in between. Germline V lookup: CDR1 KGHSH, CDR2 LQKENI. The CDR3 loop spans 13 amino acids. For the CDR3, the DNA is TGTGCCAGCTCACTCGGGGCAGGAGCCGAGCAGTACTTC. Its protein is CASSLGAGAEQYF.

V gene TRBV18 combines with J gene TRBJ2-3, with 12 positions matching TRBD2. The CDR3 length is 18 residues. Per the germline V gene, CDR1 is KGHSH and CDR2 is LQKENI. V lost 3 bases to trimming and J lost 0 bases; unmatched junction nucleotides: 7. Written as DNA, the CDR3 is TGTGCCAGCTCACCGGGGCTAGCGGGAGGGCCCAGCACAGATACGCAGTATTTT. Translated: CASSPGLAGGPSTDTQYF.

This sequence joins TRBV30 and TRBJ1-1; possibly TRBD1 for D (6 bases). Trimming removed 4 bases at V and 7 bases at J, with 10 bases between. There are 11 residues in the CDR3. From germline, CDR1 is GTSNPN and CDR2 SVGIG (reference sequence). The CDR3 sequence is CAWTRTVEAFF. The CDR3 DNA is TGTGCCTGGACCCGGACAGTTGAAGCTTTCTTT.

This clonotype was seen a few times. CDR3 residues: CASSPGGGGNQPQHF. As DNA, the CDR3 is TGTGCCAGCAGCCCCGGTGGGGGGGGCAATCAGCCCCAGCATTTT. The chain couples TRBV7-6 to TRBJ1-5; the D gene is possibly TRBD1 (5 bases). Trimming took 5 bases from V and 2 from J, leaving 13 bases between them. The CDR3 extends over 15 amino acids. Germline V gene lookup returns CDR1 SGHVS and CDR2 FNYEAQ.

The chain combines TRBV10-1 with TRBJ2-5; the D call may be TRBD1 or TRBD2 (6 bases each). The germline CDR1 and CDR2 sequences are WNHNN and SYGVQD (reference sequence). The V gene lost 3 bases and the J gene lost 5 bases, with 22 bases spanning the gap. The length of the CDR3 is 17 residues. This CDR3 is CASSETPGGGLGETQYF. CDR3 DNA: TGCGCCAGCAGTGAAACCCCCGGAGGGGGACTCGGTGAGACCCAGTACTTC.

The gene calls are TRBV7-9 and TRBJ1-4; TRBD1 is a possible D gene (6 bases). Trimming pared 5 bases from V and 10 bases from J, leaving 14 bases between. The CDR3 spans 13 residues. Germline lookup yields CDR1 SEHNR and CDR2 FQNEAQ (reference sequence). CDR3 protein: CASSRGQLGKLFF. The DNA of the CDR3 is TGTGCCAGCAGCCGCGGACAGTTGGGAAAACTGTTTTTT.

This chain connects TRBV7-8 to TRBJ2-7; D possibly corresponds to TRBD2 (5 bases). V was trimmed by 8 bases and J by 5 bases, leaving 19 bases between them. The CDR3 sequence is 14 residues long. Looked up from germline, CDR1 is SGHVS and CDR2 is FQNEAQ. CDR3 bases: TGTGCCAGCTTACTACGGTCTGGGAGCCACGAGCAGTACTTC. This gives the protein CASLLRSGSHEQYF.

The V gene is TRBV7-9, the J gene TRBJ2-3, with 8 bases aligning to TRBD1. The CDR3 sequence is 15 residues long. Germline values: CDR1 SEHNR, CDR2 FQNEAQ (reference sequence). J gave up 4 bases and V 5 bases, and 8 bases lay outside the gene matches. In DNA form, the CDR3 reads TGTGCCAGCAGCGACGGGACAGGAGGGCCAGATACGCAGTATTTT. Protein product: CASSDGTGGPDTQYF.

A few counts support this clonotype. The chain employs TRBV2 and TRBJ2-5; D gene uncertain. The CDR3 runs to 14 residues. In germline, CDR1 is SNHLY, CDR2 FYNNEI. The ends were cut back, 4 bases at V and 0 bases at J, with 9 bases in the middle. The CDR3 bases are TGTGCCAGCAGTGGAAGCTGGAACCAAGAGACCCAGTACTTC. This codes for CASSGSWNQETQYF.

This clonotype was recorded a few times. This sequence joins TRBV20-1 and TRBJ2-1; 9 bases map to TRBD2. The germline CDR1 and CDR2 sequences are DFQATT and SNEGSKA (reference sequence). The CDR3 is 14 residues long. With 5 bases clipped from V and 5 bases from J, the junction kept 7 bases outside the gene matches. CDR3 DNA: TGCAGTGCTGGCCGGACTAGCGACAACAATGAGCAGTTCTTC. Translating gives CSAGRTSDNNEQFF.

V gene TRBV6-1 combines with J gene TRBJ2-1, with TRBD2 matching over 10 bases. Germline V gives CDR1 MNHNS, CDR2 SASEGT. The J segment lost 2 bases and the V segment lost 7 bases, leaving 8 bases of the junction unmatched. The CDR3 is made up of 16 amino acids. CDR3 sequence reads: CASTGGSGRAYNEQFF. The DNA for the CDR3 is TGTGCCAGCACCGGAGGAAGCGGGAGGGCCTACAATGAGCAGTTCTTC.

The gene calls are TRBV20-1 and TRBJ1-2; no clear D gene. The CDR3 totals 10 residues. Germline V gene lookup returns CDR1 DFQATT and CDR2 SNEGSKA (reference sequence). The germline V and J ends were trimmed by 5 bases and 1 base, with 2 bases remaining between them. The CDR3 spells CSAFNYGYTF. Here the CDR3 DNA reads TGCAGTGCTTTTAACTATGGCTACACCTTC.

This CDR3 reads CASSSRGGRRTDTQYF. The DNA of the CDR3 is TGTGCCAGCAGCTCCCGGGGGGGACGGCGCACAGATACGCAGTATTTT. The chain is built from TRBV11-3 and TRBJ2-3; 8 positions match TRBD2. This CDR3 has 16 amino acids. The germline CDR1 and CDR2 sequences are SGHNT and YENEEA. V lost 4 bases and J lost 1; bases outside the gene matches: 7.

This chain links TRBV6-5 with TRBJ2-3; 7 bases match TRBD2. The CDR3 contains 15 residues. J lost 2 bases, V lost 2 bases, and 4 bases had no gene match. Germline V gene data show CDR1 as MNHEY and CDR2 as SVGAGI. The CDR3: CASSYGGGLTDTQYF. DNA for the CDR3: TGTGCCAGCAGTTACGGCGGGGGACTCACAGATACGCAGTATTTT.

The CDR3 DNA is TGCAGTGCCCTCCGACAGGGGGCATCGGAGACCCAGTACTTC. It codes for CSALRQGASETQYF. This chain links TRBV20-1 with TRBJ2-5; 10 bases agree with TRBD1. CDR1 is DFQATT, CDR2 SNEGSKA, per germline (reference sequence). This CDR3 is built from 14 residues. V shed 6 bases, J shed 5 bases, and the junction held 9 bases outside the gene matches.

The V and J genes are TRBV19 and TRBJ2-7; D is possibly TRBD1 (6 bases). V was cut by 6 bases and J by 0 bases, with 12 bases left in between. CDR1 and CDR2 (germline): LNHDA, SQIVND (reference sequence). The CDR3 contains 14 residues. The CDR3 spells CASSAGQSSYEQYF. The CDR3 bases are TGTGCCAGTAGCGCAGGACAGAGCTCCTACGAGCAGTACTTC.

The count of this clonotype is one. The chain carries TRBV18 and TRBJ2-6; D may correspond to TRBD1 or TRBD2 (5 bases each). This CDR3 contains 18 residues. V lost 2 bases, J lost 0 bases, and 14 bases lay in between. The V gene's germline CDR1 is KGHSH and CDR2 LQKENI. Here the CDR3 DNA reads TGTGCCAGCTCACCATCCGGGACGGTAATCTCTGGGGCCAACGTCCTGACTTTC. It yields the protein CASSPSGTVISGANVLTF.

The V gene is TRBV7-9, the J gene TRBJ2-1; D may be TRBD1 (6 bases). Trimming stripped 5 bases from V and 7 bases from J, with 15 bases between. CDR1 is SEHNR, CDR2 FQNEAQ, per germline (reference sequence). The CDR3 has 14 residues. The CDR3 sequence is CASSPHYRDNEQFF. DNA for the CDR3: TGTGCCAGCAGCCCACACTACAGGGATAATGAGCAGTTCTTC.

V and J are TRBV21-1 and TRBJ2-6; the table assigns TRBD1, which was not confirmed against the DNA. TRBV21-1 is assigned pseudogene status. The CDR3 loop spans 16 amino acids. The chain's CDR3 is CASRKLDRSGANVLTF. The CDR3 DNA sequence: TGTGCCAGCAGGAAACTCGACAGGTCTGGGGCCAACGTCCTGACTTTC.

This clonotype was seen a few times. The chain uses TRBV20-1 and TRBJ2-5, with 10 bases lining up with TRBD1. Germline trimming cut 2 bases from V and 4 bases from J; bases unmatched to any gene: 10. This CDR3 has 16 amino acids. Looked up from germline, CDR1 is DFQATT and CDR2 is SNEGSKA (reference sequence). CDR3 sequence (DNA): TGCAGTGCTAGAAGCACCGGGACAGGGGAGAGAGAGACCCAGTACTTC. Translation: CSARSTGTGERETQYF.